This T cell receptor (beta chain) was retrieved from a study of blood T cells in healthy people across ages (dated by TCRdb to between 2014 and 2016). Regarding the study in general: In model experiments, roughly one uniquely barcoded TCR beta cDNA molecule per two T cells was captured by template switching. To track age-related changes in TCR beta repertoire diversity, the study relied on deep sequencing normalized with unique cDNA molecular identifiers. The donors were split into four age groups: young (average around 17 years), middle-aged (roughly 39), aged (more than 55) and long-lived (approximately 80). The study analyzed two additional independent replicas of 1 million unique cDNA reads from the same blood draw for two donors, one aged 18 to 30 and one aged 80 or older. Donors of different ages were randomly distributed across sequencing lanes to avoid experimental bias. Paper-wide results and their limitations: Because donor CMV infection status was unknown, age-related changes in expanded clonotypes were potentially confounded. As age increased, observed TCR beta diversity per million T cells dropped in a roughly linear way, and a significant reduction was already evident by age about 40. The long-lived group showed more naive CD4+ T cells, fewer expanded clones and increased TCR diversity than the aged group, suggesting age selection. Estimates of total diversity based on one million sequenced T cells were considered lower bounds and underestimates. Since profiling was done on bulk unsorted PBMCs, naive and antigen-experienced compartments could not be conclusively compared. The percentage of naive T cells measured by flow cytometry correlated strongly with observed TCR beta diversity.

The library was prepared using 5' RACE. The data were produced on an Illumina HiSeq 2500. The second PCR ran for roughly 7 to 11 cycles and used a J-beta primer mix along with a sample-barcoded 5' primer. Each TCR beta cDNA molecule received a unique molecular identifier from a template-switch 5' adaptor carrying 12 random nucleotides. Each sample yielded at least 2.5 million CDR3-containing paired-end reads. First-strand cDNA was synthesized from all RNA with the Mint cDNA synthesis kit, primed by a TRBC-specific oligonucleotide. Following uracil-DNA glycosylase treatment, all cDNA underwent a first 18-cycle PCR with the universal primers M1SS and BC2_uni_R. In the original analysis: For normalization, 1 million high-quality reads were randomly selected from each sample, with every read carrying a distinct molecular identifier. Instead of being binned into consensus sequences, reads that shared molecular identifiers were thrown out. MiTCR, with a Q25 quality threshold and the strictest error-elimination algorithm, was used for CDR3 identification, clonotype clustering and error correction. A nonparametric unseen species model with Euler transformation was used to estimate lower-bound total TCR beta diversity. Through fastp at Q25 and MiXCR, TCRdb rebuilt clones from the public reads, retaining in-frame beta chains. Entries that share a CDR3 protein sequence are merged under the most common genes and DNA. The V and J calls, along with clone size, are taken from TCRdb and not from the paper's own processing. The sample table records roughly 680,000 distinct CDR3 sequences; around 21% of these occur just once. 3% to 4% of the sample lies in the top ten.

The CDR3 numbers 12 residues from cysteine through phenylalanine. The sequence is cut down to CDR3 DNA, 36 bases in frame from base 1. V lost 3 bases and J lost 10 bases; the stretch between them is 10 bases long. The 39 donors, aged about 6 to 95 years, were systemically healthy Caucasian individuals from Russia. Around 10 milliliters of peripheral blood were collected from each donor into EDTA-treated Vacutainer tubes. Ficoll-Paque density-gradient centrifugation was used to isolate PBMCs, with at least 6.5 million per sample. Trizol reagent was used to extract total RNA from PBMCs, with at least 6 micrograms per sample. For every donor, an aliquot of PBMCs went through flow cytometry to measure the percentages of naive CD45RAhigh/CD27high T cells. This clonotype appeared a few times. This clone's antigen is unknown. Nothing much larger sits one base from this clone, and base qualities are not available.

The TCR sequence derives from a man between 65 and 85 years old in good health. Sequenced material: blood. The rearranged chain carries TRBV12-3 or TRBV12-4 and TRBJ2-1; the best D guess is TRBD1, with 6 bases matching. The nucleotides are TGTGCCAGCAGTTTGAAGGGGGTGGAGCAGTTCTTC. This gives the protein CASSLKGVEQFF.